These T cell receptor beta chains were read from a single sample in a study of shared T cell receptors in the human thymus. Here immunoSEQ multiplex PCR was the method, and the copy in TCRdb shows in-frame clones only, minus some. Of approximately 400,000 clones listed, 95% are singletons. The sequenced sample consisted of thymocytes. The receptors derive from a human donor. Both conserved end residues are part of each CDR3. Fields, in order: D gene, V gene, clone size, J gene, CDR3 protein, CDR3 DNA. D genes are given only for firm matches. Only part of the rows carry a size: once, few, many, or a class if the clone is expanded.

d_gene: NA
v_gene: TRBV4-2
abundance: NA
j_gene: TRBJ1-5
CDR3aa: CASSRGTRSSNQPQHF
CDR3nt: TGTGCCAGCAGCCGAGGGACCCGTAGTAGCAATCAGCCCCAGCATTTT

d_gene: NA
v_gene: TRBV18
abundance: NA
j_gene: TRBJ1-1
CDR3aa: CASSPPVTGNEAFF
CDR3nt: TGTGCCAGCTCACCACCGGTTACAGGGAATGAAGCTTTCTTT

d_gene: NA
v_gene: TRBV2
abundance: NA
j_gene: TRBJ2-1
CDR3aa: CASSEEVVVRGVHEQFF
CDR3nt: TGTGCCAGCAGTGAAGAGGTTGTGGTTAGGGGAGTCCATGAGCAGTTCTTC

d_gene: NA
v_gene: TRBV6-5
abundance: NA
j_gene: TRBJ2-7
CDR3aa: CASMLQGGYYEQYF
CDR3nt: TGTGCCAGCATGCTACAGGGGGGGTACTACGAGCAGTACTTC

d_gene: NA
v_gene: TRBV7-8
abundance: few
j_gene: TRBJ2-7
CDR3aa: CASSLGVPYEQYF
CDR3nt: TGTGCCAGCAGCTTAGGCGTTCCCTACGAGCAGTACTTC

d_gene: TRBD1
v_gene: TRBV28
abundance: NA
j_gene: TRBJ2-3
CDR3aa: CASSLSAAGGLIVTDTQYF
CDR3nt: TGTGCCAGCAGCCTTTCTGCCGCAGGGGGCCTCATTGTCACAGATACGCAGTATTTT

d_gene: TRBD1
v_gene: TRBV30
abundance: NA
j_gene: TRBJ2-7
CDR3aa: CAVLTGSYEQYF
CDR3nt: TGTGCCGTGCTGACAGGGTCCTACGAGCAGTACTTC

d_gene: TRBD2
v_gene: TRBV14
abundance: NA
j_gene: TRBJ2-7
CDR3aa: CASSQLPRGLASYEQYF
CDR3nt: TGTGCCAGCAGCCAACTACCGAGGGGACTAGCTTCCTACGAGCAGTACTTC

d_gene: TRBD1
v_gene: TRBV28
abundance: NA
j_gene: TRBJ1-1
CDR3aa: CASSLRPRQGENTEAFF
CDR3nt: TGTGCCAGCAGTCTCCGACCCCGACAGGGAGAGAACACTGAAGCTTTCTTT

d_gene: NA
v_gene: TRBV2
abundance: NA
j_gene: TRBJ1-2
CDR3aa: CASSGGPPVHGYTF
CDR3nt: TGTGCCAGCAGTGGGGGACCTCCGGTCCATGGCTACACCTTC

d_gene: NA
v_gene: TRBV27
abundance: NA
j_gene: TRBJ1-2
CDR3aa: CASSFSASSNYGYTF
CDR3nt: TGTGCCAGCAGTTTCTCTGCCTCCTCTAACTATGGCTACACCTTC

d_gene: TRBD2
v_gene: TRBV5-1
abundance: once
j_gene: TRBJ2-7
CDR3aa: CASSLAGTSGTYEQYF
CDR3nt: TGCGCCAGCAGCTTGGCCGGGACTAGCGGGACTTACGAGCAGTACTTC

d_gene: NA
v_gene: TRBV14
abundance: NA
j_gene: TRBJ1-1
CDR3aa: CASSDRGTEAFF
CDR3nt: TGTGCCAGCAGTGACCGGGGGACTGAAGCTTTCTTT

d_gene: NA
v_gene: TRBV10-3
abundance: NA
j_gene: TRBJ1-5
CDR3aa: CAISESRREQPQHF
CDR3nt: TGTGCCATCAGTGAGTCAAGGAGGGAGCAGCCCCAGCATTTT

d_gene: NA
v_gene: TRBV28
abundance: NA
j_gene: TRBJ1-2
CDR3aa: CASSLSRTGNGYTF
CDR3nt: TGTGCCAGCAGTTTAAGTAGAACTGGGAATGGCTACACCTTC

d_gene: NA
v_gene: TRBV2
abundance: NA
j_gene: TRBJ2-5
CDR3aa: CATSDRSQETQYF
CDR3nt: TGTGCCACCTCCGACAGAAGCCAAGAGACCCAGTACTTC

d_gene: NA
v_gene: TRBV19
abundance: NA
j_gene: TRBJ2-7
CDR3aa: CASSIGRTYEQYF
CDR3nt: TGTGCCAGTAGTATCGGCCGAACCTACGAGCAGTACTTC

d_gene: TRBD1
v_gene: TRBV7-2
abundance: NA
j_gene: TRBJ1-5
CDR3aa: CASSPFPTGGVQPQHF
CDR3nt: TGTGCCAGCAGCCCCTTCCCAACAGGGGGCGTTCAGCCCCAGCATTTT

d_gene: NA
v_gene: TRBV15
abundance: NA
j_gene: TRBJ1-5
CDR3aa: CATSEGVSGGQPQHF
CDR3nt: TGTGCCACCAGCGAGGGGGTGTCGGGTGGTCAGCCCCAGCATTTT

d_gene: TRBD2
v_gene: TRBV19
abundance: NA
j_gene: TRBJ2-3
CDR3aa: CASSPAGHADTQYF
CDR3nt: TGTGCCAGTAGTCCAGCGGGGCACGCAGATACGCAGTATTTT

d_gene: TRBD2
v_gene: TRBV27
abundance: NA
j_gene: TRBJ2-7
CDR3aa: CASRCSSGKFFKQYF
CDR3nt: TGTGCCAGCAGATGTTCTAGCGGGAAATTTTTCAAGCAGTACTTC

d_gene: TRBD1
v_gene: TRBV11-3
abundance: NA
j_gene: TRBJ2-7
CDR3aa: CASSLGPTGGAYEQYF
CDR3nt: TGTGCCAGCAGCTTAGGCCCGACAGGGGGCGCCTACGAGCAGTACTTC

d_gene: NA
v_gene: TRBV6-1
abundance: NA
j_gene: TRBJ2-3
CDR3aa: CASSEGYRTRRSTDTQYF
CDR3nt: TGTGCCAGCAGTGAAGGCTACAGAACCCGCCGTAGCACAGATACGCAGTATTTT

d_gene: TRBD2
v_gene: TRBV25-1
abundance: NA
j_gene: TRBJ2-1
CDR3aa: CAIFTSGNVDEQFF
CDR3nt: TGTGCCATCTTCACTAGCGGGAATGTCGATGAGCAGTTCTTC

d_gene: NA
v_gene: TRBV15
abundance: NA
j_gene: TRBJ2-5
CDR3aa: CATSRVQGRETQYF
CDR3nt: TGTGCCACCAGCAGAGTTCAGGGGCGAGAGACCCAGTACTTC

d_gene: NA
v_gene: TRBV6-6
abundance: NA
j_gene: TRBJ2-5
CDR3aa: CASSLRAGETQYF
CDR3nt: TGTGCCAGCAGTTTAAGGGCTGGGGAGACCCAGTACTTC

d_gene: TRBD1
v_gene: TRBV2
abundance: NA
j_gene: TRBJ1-1
CDR3aa: CASSPQGACEAFF
CDR3nt: TGTGCCAGCAGCCCACAGGGGGCATGTGAAGCTTTCTTT

d_gene: NA
v_gene: TRBV5-6
abundance: NA
j_gene: TRBJ2-2
CDR3aa: CASSSSPERTNTGELFF
CDR3nt: TGTGCCAGCAGCTCCTCGCCCGAGCGTACGAACACCGGGGAGCTGTTTTTT

d_gene: NA
v_gene: TRBV7-6
abundance: NA
j_gene: TRBJ2-3
CDR3aa: CASSLAGGTDTQYF
CDR3nt: TGTGCCAGCAGCTTAGCGGGAGGCACAGATACGCAGTATTTT

d_gene: NA
v_gene: TRBV5-6
abundance: NA
j_gene: TRBJ1-2
CDR3aa: CASSFRGPVYGYTF
CDR3nt: TGTGCCAGCAGCTTCCGGGGACCTGTTTATGGCTACACCTTC

d_gene: TRBD2
v_gene: TRBV29-1
abundance: NA
j_gene: TRBJ2-7
CDR3aa: CSVESTSGSSYEQYF
CDR3nt: TGCAGCGTTGAATCGACTAGCGGGAGCTCCTACGAGCAGTACTTC

d_gene: NA
v_gene: TRBV7-9
abundance: few
j_gene: TRBJ1-1
CDR3aa: CASSLGVF
CDR3nt: TGTGCCAGCAGCTTGGGCGTCTTT

d_gene: TRBD2
v_gene: TRBV9
abundance: NA
j_gene: TRBJ2-7
CDR3aa: CASSPRKRDSYEQYF
CDR3nt: TGTGCCAGCAGCCCCAGAAAGCGGGACTCCTACGAGCAGTACTTC

d_gene: NA
v_gene: TRBV6-5
abundance: NA
j_gene: TRBJ2-7
CDR3aa: CASLRDTIYEQYF
CDR3nt: TGTGCCAGCCTTCGGGACACAATCTACGAGCAGTACTTC

d_gene: NA
v_gene: TRBV28
abundance: NA
j_gene: TRBJ2-5
CDR3aa: CASSCRGPLETQYF
CDR3nt: TGTGCCAGCAGTTGTAGGGGTCCCCTTGAAACCCAGTACTTC

d_gene: TRBD1
v_gene: TRBV5-1
abundance: NA
j_gene: TRBJ2-7
CDR3aa: CASSFIQGGSDEQYF
CDR3nt: TGCGCCAGCAGCTTTATACAGGGGGGATCAGACGAGCAGTACTTC

d_gene: TRBD1
v_gene: TRBV29-1
abundance: NA
j_gene: TRBJ1-2
CDR3aa: CSAAGQGDGYTF
CDR3nt: TGCAGCGCCGCAGGTCAGGGGGACGGCTACACCTTC